Listed below are T cell receptor beta chains from one sample, sequenced in a study of CD8 T cells in Susac syndrome. In TCRdb, the immunoSEQ multiplex PCR reads were re-called with MiXCR into one record per CDR3 protein. The sample records about 280,000 distinct CDR3 sequences, roughly 81% being singletons. Input material: CD8+ T cells from PBMCs. The receptors here all came from a human donor with multiple sclerosis. The CDR3 runs from the conserved cysteine through the conserved F or W. Fields, in order: V gene, clone size, CDR3 length, J gene, D gene, CDR3 DNA, CDR3 protein. D genes are given only for firm matches. A clone size is listed for some rows: how often the clone was seen (once, few, many), or a class if it is expanded.

TRBV14	few	12	TRBJ2-7	.	TGTGCCAGCAGCCAAGAGTCCTACGAGCAGTACTTC	CASSQESYEQYF
TRBV27	.	15	TRBJ2-1	TRBD1	TGTGCCAGCAGTCCCCGGGACAGGAAAATGGGTGAGCAGTTCTTC	CASSPRDRKMGEQFF
TRBV27	.	14	TRBJ1-1	.	TGTGCCAGCAGTTTGGTCAGGCAGAACACTGAAGCTTTCTTT	CASSLVRQNTEAFF
TRBV9	.	17	TRBJ2-7	TRBD2	TGTGCCAGCAGCGTAGTCGCGGGAGGGCCCCTGGGGGGCGAGCAGTACTTC	CASSVVAGGPLGGEQYF
TRBV24-1	.	15	TRBJ2-2	TRBD2	TGTGCCACCAACCACGGGACTAGCCTCCCGGGGGAGCTGTTTTTT	CATNHGTSLPGELFF
TRBV5-6	.	16	TRBJ2-3	.	TGTGCCAGCAGCTTGGGGTCTTCCAGGGGCACAGATACGCAGTATTTT	CASSLGSSRGTDTQYF
TRBV7-9	.	15	TRBJ1-1	.	TGTGCCAGCAGGCCAGGGGCTGGAGAGAACACTGAAGCTTTCTTT	CASRPGAGENTEAFF
TRBV20-1	.	10	TRBJ2-1	.	TGCAGTGCTAAGGAGGATGAGCAGTTCTTC	CSAKEDEQFF
TRBV19	.	16	TRBJ1-5	.	TGTGCCAGTAGTTCCCGGTTAGCAGGAGCGGATCAGCCCCAGCATTTT	CASSSRLAGADQPQHF
TRBV2	once	17	TRBJ2-1	TRBD2	TGTGCCAGCCCCCAGGGGACTAGCGGGAGAATGAGGAATGAGCAGTTCTTC	CASPQGTSGRMRNEQFF
TRBV12-3/TRBV12-4	few	14	TRBJ1-1	.	TGTGCCAGCAGTTTAGCAGCAGGAGGGGTGGAAGCTTTCTTT	CASSLAAGGVEAFF
TRBV14	.	16	TRBJ2-1	.	TGTGCCAGCAGCCCCCCGGGAATATACTCCTACAATGAGCAGTTCTTC	CASSPPGIYSYNEQFF
TRBV28	.	16	TRBJ2-3	TRBD2	TGTGCCAGCAGTTTGTCGGCTAGCGGGAGAGCAGATACGCAGTATTTT	CASSLSASGRADTQYF
TRBV7-9	.	16	TRBJ1-3	.	TGTGCCAGCAGCTCCAGCCGGGTCACTTCTGGAAACACCATATATTTT	CASSSSRVTSGNTIYF
TRBV29-1	.	12	TRBJ1-1	.	TGCAGCGTACTTTCAGAGAACACTGAAGCTTTCTTT	CSVLSENTEAFF
TRBV27	.	14	TRBJ2-7	.	TGTGCCAGCAGTCCACGGGACGCCGCCTACGAGCAGTACTTC	CASSPRDAAYEQYF
TRBV30	once	15	TRBJ2-5	.	TGTGCCTGGAGCGCGGGGACAATCCCCGGAGAGACCCAGTACTTC	CAWSAGTIPGETQYF
TRBV28	.	14	TRBJ2-5	TRBD2	TGTGCCAGCAGGGTAGCGGGAGAGTGGGAGACCCAGTACTTC	CASRVAGEWETQYF
TRBV4-1	once	16	TRBJ2-3	TRBD2	TGCGCCAGCAGCTTTCGACTAGCGGGAGGGACAGATACGCAGTATTTT	CASSFRLAGGTDTQYF
TRBV24-1	.	14	TRBJ1-5	.	TGTGCCACCAGTCCAAAGGACAGAAATCAGCCCCAGCATTTT	CATSPKDRNQPQHF
TRBV20-1	.	10	TRBJ2-7	.	TGCAGTGCAAGGACATCCGAGCAGTACTTC	CSARTSEQYF
TRBV7-8	.	16	TRBJ2-3	TRBD2	TGTGCCAGCAGCTTAGGACTAGCGAGTCCTGGGGATACGCAGTATTTT	CASSLGLASPGDTQYF
TRBV5-1	.	14	TRBJ1-1	.	TGCGCCAGCAGCTCGTATTACGGGGACACTGAAGCTTTCTTT	CASSSYYGDTEAFF
TRBV29-1	.	13	TRBJ2-7	.	TGCAGCGTTTGGGTTCGCAGGCAGGCCGAGCAGTACTTC	CSVWVRRQAEQYF
TRBV30	.	17	TRBJ2-1	.	TGTGCCTGGAGGGGGGTAATGAAGTCCCGCTCCTACAATGAGCAGTTCTTC	CAWRGVMKSRSYNEQFF
TRBV28	few	12	TRBJ2-7	.	TGTGCCAGCAGTCTCCCGACGGGGGAGCAGTACTTC	CASSLPTGEQYF
TRBV9	.	17	TRBJ2-1	.	TGTGCCAGCAGCGTAGGTGGGACGCCCAGACCCGACAATGAGCAGTTCTTC	CASSVGGTPRPDNEQFF
TRBV5-5	.	15	TRBJ1-5	.	TGTGCCAGCAGCTTATGGGGAAATAGCAATCAGCCCCAGCATTTT	CASSLWGNSNQPQHF
TRBV2	.	14	TRBJ2-1	TRBD2	TGTGCCAGCAGTGAGGAAATCACAGCGGGAGGGGAGTTCTTC	CASSEEITAGGEFF
TRBV5-1	.	12	TRBJ2-7	.	TGCGCCAGCAGCCAACGCGGCTACGAGCAGTACTTC	CASSQRGYEQYF
TRBV27	.	16	TRBJ2-7	TRBD1	TGTGCCAGCAGTTTTCAACCTGGGACAGGGCGCTACGAGCAGTACTTC	CASSFQPGTGRYEQYF
TRBV12-3/TRBV12-4	.	12	TRBJ1-1	.	TGTGCCAGCCGTCTTGCCTACACTGAAGCTTTCTTT	CASRLAYTEAFF
TRBV7-2	.	14	TRBJ2-3	.	TGTGCCAGCAGCTTACCATCCTCCACAGATACGCAGTATTTT	CASSLPSSTDTQYF
TRBV11-2	once	14	TRBJ2-4	TRBD2	TGTGCCAGCAGCCCACTCGGGGGGAGGAACATTCAGTACTTC	CASSPLGGRNIQYF
TRBV27	.	15	TRBJ1-5	TRBD1	TGTGCCAGCAGCCGGAGGACAGGGGTGGGGCAGCCCCAGCATTTT	CASSRRTGVGQPQHF
TRBV6-1	.	17	TRBJ2-7	.	TGTGCCAGCAGTGAAGCCAGGGTAACAGGGCTGGGGAGCGAGCAGTACTTC	CASSEARVTGLGSEQYF
TRBV7-3	few	16	TRBJ2-5	TRBD2	TGTGCCAGCAGCCCGGCGACTAGCGGGAGGGAGGAGACCCAGTACTTC	CASSPATSGREETQYF
TRBV12-3/TRBV12-4	.	16	TRBJ1-1	.	TGTGCCAGCAGTTTATACCCCGCGCAGGTGGACACTGAAGCTTTCTTT	CASSLYPAQVDTEAFF
TRBV27	.	16	TRBJ2-3	TRBD2	TGTGCCAGCAGTCCGGGACTAGCGGGAGGGGCAGATACGCAGTATTTT	CASSPGLAGGADTQYF
TRBV2	once	15	TRBJ2-1	TRBD2	TGTGCCAGCAGTGTCAGTAGCGGGGACTACAATGAGCAGTTCTTC	CASSVSSGDYNEQFF
TRBV7-3	.	15	TRBJ2-1	TRBD2	TGTGCCAGCAGCTTAACACTAGCGGGGGGGAATGAGCAGTTCTTC	CASSLTLAGGNEQFF
TRBV11-2	.	19	TRBJ2-7	TRBD2	TGTGCCAGCAGCCAAGGGCTAGCGGGAGGGTTGTTCAGATACTACGAGCAGTACTTC	CASSQGLAGGLFRYYEQYF
TRBV12-3/TRBV12-4	few	12	TRBJ1-2	.	TGTGCCAGCAGTCCGAGGACCTATGGCTACACCTTC	CASSPRTYGYTF